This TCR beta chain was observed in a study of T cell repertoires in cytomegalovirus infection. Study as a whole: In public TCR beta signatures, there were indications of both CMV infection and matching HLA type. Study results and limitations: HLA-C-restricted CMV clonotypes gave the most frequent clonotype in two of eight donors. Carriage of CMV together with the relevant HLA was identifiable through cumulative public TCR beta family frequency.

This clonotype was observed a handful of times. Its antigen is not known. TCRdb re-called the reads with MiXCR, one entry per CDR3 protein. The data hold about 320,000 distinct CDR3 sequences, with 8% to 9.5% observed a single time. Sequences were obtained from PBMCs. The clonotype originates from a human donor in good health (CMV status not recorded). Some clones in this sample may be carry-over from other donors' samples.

The CDR3 nucleotides are TGCGCCAGCAGCTTTGGCTACAGGGTATGGGAGCAGTACTTC. Translating it yields CASSFGYRVWEQYF. V is TRBV5-1 and J is TRBJ2-7; weak D call: TRBD1 (6 bases). Germline CDR1 and CDR2: SGHRS and YFSETQ. V lost 2 bases to trimming and J lost 7 bases, with 16 bases between them. The length of the CDR3 is 14 residues.